Listed below are T cell receptor beta chains from one sample, sequenced in a study of blood T cell repertoires in COVID-19. Here immunoSEQ multiplex PCR was the method, and the copy in TCRdb shows in-frame clones only, minus some. The sample consists of some 42,000 clones, nearly 90% of them appearing once. The sample taken for sequencing was peripheral blood. All receptors derive from a man aged 45-65 years with active COVID-19. CDR3s include the opening cysteine and the closing phenylalanine or tryptophan.

TRBJ2-5 | TRBV4-1 | CASSQEGGAAQETQYF
TRBJ2-3 | TRBV5-1 | CASSRGTGGTDTQYF
TRBJ2-7 | TRBV7-8 | CASSVYFGRGASSYEQYF
TRBJ1-5 | TRBV11-3 | CASSVTGVGQPQHF
TRBJ1-4 | TRBV28 | CATTLRDKEKLFF
TRBJ1-1 | TRBV19 | CASSITGVNTEAFF
TRBJ2-1 | TRBV2 | CASRRNNEQFF
TRBJ2-7 | TRBV5-6 | CASSLAFTGGRYEQYF
TRBJ1-6 | TRBV5-6 | CASSIMRGPPPLHF
TRBJ2-3 | TRBV5-1 | CASSSRQITDTQYF